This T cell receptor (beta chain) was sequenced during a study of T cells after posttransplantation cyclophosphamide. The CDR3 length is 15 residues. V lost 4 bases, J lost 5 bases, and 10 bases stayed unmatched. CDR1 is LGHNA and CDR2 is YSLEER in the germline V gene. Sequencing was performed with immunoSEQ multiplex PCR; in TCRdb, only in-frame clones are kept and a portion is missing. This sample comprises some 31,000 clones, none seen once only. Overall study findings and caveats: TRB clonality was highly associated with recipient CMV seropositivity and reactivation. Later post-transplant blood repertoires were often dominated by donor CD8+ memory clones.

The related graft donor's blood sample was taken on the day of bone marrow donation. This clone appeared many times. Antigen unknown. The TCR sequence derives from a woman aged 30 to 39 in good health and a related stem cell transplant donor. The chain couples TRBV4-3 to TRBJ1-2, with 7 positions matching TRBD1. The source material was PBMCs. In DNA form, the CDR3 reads TGCGCCAGCAGCCGGGACAGCTATGAGGGTTATGGCTACACCTTC. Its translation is CASSRDSYEGYGYTF.